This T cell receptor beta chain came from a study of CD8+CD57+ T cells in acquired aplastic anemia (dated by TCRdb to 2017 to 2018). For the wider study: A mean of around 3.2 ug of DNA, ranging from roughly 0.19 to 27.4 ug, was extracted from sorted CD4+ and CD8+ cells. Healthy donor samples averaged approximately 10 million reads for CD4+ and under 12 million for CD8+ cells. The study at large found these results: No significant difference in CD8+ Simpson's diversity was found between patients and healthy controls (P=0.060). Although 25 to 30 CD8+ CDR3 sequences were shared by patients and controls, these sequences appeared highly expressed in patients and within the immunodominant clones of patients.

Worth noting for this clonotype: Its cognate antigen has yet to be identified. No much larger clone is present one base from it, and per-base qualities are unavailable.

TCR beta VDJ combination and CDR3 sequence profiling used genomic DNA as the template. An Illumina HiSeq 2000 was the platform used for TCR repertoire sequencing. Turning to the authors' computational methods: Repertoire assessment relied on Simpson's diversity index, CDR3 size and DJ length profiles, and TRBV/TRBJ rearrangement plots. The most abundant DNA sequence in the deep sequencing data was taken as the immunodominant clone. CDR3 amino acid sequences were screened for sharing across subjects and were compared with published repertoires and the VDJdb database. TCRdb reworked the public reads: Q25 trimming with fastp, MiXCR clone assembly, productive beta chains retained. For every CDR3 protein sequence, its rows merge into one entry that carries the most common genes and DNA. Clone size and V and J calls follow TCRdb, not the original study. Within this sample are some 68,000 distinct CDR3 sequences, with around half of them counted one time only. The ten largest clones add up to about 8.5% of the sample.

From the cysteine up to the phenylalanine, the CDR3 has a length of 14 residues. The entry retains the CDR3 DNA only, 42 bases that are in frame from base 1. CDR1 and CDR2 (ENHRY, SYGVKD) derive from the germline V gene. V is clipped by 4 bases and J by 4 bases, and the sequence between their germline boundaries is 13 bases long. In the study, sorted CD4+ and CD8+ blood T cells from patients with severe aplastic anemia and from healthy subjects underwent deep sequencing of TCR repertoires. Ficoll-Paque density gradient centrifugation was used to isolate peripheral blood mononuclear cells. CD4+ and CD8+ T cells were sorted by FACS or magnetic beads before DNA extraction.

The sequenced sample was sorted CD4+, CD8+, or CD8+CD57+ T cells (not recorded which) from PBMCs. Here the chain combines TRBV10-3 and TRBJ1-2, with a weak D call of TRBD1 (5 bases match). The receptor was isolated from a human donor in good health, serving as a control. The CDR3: CAISGGREGYGYTF. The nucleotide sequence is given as TGTGCCATCAGTGGTGGCAGGGAAGGCTATGGCTACACCTTC.